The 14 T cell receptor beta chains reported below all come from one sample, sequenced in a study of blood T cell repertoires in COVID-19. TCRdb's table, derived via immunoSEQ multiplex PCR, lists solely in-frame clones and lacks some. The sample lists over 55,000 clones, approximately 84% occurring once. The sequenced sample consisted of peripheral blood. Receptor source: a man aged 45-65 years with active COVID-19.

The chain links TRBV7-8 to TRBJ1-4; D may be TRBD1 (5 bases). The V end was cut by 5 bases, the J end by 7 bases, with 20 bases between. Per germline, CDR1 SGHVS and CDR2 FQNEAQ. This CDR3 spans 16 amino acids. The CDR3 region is CASSPSGPGWFEKLFF. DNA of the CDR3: TGTGCCAGCAGCCCCTCCGGGCCAGGGTGGTTTGAAAAACTGTTTTTT.

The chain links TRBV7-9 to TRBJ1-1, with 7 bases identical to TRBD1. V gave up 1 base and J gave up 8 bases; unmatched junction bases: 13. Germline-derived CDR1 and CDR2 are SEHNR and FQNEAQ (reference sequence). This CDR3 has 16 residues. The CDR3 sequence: CASSLGLTGLKSEAFF. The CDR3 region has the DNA TGTGCCAGCAGCTTAGGCTTGACAGGGCTTAAATCGGAAGCTTTCTTT.

CDR3 nucleotides: TGCGCCAGCAGCCCGTCAGCGCCAGCGAACACCGGGGAGCTGTTTTTT. Amino acids: CASSPSAPANTGELFF. V usage is TRBV4-1 and J usage is TRBJ2-2; D is unclear. V lost 4 bases to trimming and J lost 0 bases, with 12 bases between them. Germline lookup yields CDR1 MGHRA and CDR2 YSYEKL. The CDR3 is 16 amino acids.

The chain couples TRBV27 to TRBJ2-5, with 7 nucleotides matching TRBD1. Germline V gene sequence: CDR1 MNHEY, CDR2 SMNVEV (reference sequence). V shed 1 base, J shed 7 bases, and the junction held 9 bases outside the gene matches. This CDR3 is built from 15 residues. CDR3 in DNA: TGTGCCAGCAGTTTATTCCCAGACAGGGATGGGACCCAGTACTTC. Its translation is CASSLFPDRDGTQYF.

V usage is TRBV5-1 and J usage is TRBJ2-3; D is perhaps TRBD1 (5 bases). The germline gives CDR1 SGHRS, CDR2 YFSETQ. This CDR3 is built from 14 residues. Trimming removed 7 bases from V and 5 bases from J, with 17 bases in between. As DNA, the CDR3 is TGCGCCAGCTCTGGGGCAACAGGTTTAGATACGCAGTATTTT. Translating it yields CASSGATGLDTQYF.

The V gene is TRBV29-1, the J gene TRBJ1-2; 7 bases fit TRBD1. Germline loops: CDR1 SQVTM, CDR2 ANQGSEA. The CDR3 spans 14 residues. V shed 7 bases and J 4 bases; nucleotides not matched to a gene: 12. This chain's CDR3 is CSAVGPQGGYGYTF. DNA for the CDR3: TGCAGCGCCGTAGGACCCCAGGGGGGCTATGGCTACACCTTC.

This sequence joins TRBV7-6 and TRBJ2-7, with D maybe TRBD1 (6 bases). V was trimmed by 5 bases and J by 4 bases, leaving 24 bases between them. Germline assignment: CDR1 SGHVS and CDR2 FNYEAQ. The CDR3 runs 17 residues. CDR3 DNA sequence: TGTGCCAGCAGCGGTTTCGAGGCAGGGGCGATTGGTTACGAGCAGTACTTC. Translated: CASSGFEAGAIGYEQYF. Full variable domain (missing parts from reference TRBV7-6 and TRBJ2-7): GAGVSQSPRYKVTKRGQDVALRCDPISGHVSLYWYRQALGQGPEFLTYFNYEAQQDKSGLPNDRFSAERPEGSISTLTIQRTEQRDSAMYRCASSGFEAGAIGYEQYFGPGTRLTVT.

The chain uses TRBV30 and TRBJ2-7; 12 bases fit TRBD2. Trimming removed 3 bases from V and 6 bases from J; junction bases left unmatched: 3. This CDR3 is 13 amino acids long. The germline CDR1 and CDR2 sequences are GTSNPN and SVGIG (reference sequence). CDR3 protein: CAWRLAGGREQYF. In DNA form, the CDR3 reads TGTGCCTGGAGACTAGCGGGAGGCCGCGAGCAGTACTTC. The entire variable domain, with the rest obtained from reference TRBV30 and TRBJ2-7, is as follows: SQTIHQWPATLVQPVGSPLSLECTVEGTSNPNLYWYRQAAGRGLQLLFYSVGIGQISSEVPQNLSASRPQDRQFILSSKKLLLSDSGFYLCAWRLAGGREQYFGPGTRLTVT.

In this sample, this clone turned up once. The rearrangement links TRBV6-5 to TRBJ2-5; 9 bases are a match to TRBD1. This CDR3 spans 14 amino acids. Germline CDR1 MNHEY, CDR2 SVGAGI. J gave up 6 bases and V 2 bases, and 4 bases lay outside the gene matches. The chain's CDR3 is CASSYEDRGKTQYF. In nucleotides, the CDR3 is TGTGCCAGCAGTTACGAGGACAGGGGAAAGACCCAGTACTTC.

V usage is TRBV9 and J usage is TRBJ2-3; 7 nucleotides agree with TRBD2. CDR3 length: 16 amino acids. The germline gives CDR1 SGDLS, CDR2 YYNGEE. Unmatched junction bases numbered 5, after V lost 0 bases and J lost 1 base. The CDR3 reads CASSVGLAERTDTQYF. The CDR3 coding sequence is TGTGCCAGCAGCGTAGGACTAGCAGAACGCACAGATACGCAGTATTTT.

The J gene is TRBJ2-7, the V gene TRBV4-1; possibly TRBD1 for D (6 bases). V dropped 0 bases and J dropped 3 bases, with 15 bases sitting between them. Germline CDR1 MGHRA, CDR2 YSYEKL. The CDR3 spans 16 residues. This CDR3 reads CASSQDYRASSYEQYF. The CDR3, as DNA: TGCGCCAGCAGCCAAGATTACAGGGCCTCCAGCTACGAGCAGTACTTC.

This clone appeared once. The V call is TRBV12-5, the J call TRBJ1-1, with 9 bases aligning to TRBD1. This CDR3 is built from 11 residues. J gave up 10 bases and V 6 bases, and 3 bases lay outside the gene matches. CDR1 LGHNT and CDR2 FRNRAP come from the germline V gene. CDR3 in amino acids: CASGQGAGAFF. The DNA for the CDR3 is TGTGCTAGTGGACAGGGGGCCGGAGCTTTCTTT.

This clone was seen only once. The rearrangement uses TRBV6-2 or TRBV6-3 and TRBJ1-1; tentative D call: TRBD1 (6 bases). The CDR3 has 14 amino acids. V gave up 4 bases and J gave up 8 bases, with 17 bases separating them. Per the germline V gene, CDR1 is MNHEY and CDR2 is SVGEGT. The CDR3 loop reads CASSFQSRQVEAFF. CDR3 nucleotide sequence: TGTGCCAGCAGTTTCCAATCGCGACAGGTCGAAGCTTTCTTT.

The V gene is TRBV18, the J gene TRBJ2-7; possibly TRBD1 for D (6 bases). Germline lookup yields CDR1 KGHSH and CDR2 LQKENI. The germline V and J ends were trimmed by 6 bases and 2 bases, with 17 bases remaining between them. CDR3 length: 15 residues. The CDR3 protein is CASSPPGRGTYEQYF. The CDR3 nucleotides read TGTGCCAGCTCCCCTCCAGGCAGGGGAACCTACGAGCAGTACTTC.